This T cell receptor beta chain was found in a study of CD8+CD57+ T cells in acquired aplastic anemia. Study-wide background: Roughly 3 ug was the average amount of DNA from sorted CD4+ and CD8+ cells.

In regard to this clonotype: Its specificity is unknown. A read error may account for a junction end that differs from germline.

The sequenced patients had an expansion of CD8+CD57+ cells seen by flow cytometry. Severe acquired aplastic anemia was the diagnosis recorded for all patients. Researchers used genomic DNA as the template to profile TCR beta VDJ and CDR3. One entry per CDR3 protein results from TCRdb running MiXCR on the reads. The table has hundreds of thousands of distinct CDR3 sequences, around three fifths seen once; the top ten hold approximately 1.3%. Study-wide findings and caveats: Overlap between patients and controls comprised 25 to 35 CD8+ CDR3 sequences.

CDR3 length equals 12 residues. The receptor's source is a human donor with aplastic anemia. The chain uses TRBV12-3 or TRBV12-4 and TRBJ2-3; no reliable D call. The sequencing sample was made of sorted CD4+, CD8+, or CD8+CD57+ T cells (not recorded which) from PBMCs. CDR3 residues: CTSSSIPDTQYF. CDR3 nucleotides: TGTACCAGCAGTTCAATACCGGATACGCAGTATTTT.